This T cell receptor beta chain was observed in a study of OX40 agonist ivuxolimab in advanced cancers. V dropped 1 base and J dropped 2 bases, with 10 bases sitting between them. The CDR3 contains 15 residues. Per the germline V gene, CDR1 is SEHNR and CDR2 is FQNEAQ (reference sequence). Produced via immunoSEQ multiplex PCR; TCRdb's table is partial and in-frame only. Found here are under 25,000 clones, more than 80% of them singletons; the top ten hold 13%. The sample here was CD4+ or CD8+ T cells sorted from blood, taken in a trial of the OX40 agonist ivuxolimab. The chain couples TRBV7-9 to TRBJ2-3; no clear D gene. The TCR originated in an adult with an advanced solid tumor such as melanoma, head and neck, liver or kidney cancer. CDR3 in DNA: TGTGCCAGCAGCTTAGGTGCTAGTAACACAGATACGCAGTATTTT. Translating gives CASSLGASNTDTQYF.